This entry concerns a single TCR beta chain. The data are from a study of blood T cell repertoires in COVID-19. About the study: The cDNA or gDNA used as material had been derived from T cells, B-cell-depleted T cells, or PBMCs.

Study processing details: Reference gene primers were amplified, and this amplification served to estimate nucleated cell counts. Profiling relied on immunoSEQ multiplex PCR, and the TCRdb table lists in-frame clones only, not all of them. V and J calls and clone size follow that table, whereas D and trimming were derived from the DNA. Of a few hundred thousand clones listed, around nine tenths are singletons. This CDR3 comprises 15 residues. Looked up from germline, CDR1 is LNHDA and CDR2 is SQIVND (reference sequence). Trimming left V 10 bases short and J 4 bases short, with 20 bases between. The rearrangement uses TRBV19 and TRBJ1-5, with a tentative D call TRBD1 (6 bases). The sample taken for sequencing was peripheral blood. This TCR was recovered from a woman in her 70s with active or convalescent COVID-19. In DNA form, the CDR3 reads TGTGCCACCGCCGGACCCCGGGACAATAATCAGCCCCAGCATTTT. Translated: CATAGPRDNNQPQHF.